Reported below is one T cell receptor beta chain. Method: immunoSEQ multiplex PCR; TCRdb's copy keeps in-frame clones and lacks some. The sample includes around 230,000 clones, approximately 80% seen only once; the top ten take roughly 9.6%. This specimen comes from a study of blood T cell repertoires in COVID-19. Per germline, CDR1 MDHEN and CDR2 SYDVKM. V gave up 6 bases and J gave up 1 base; unmatched junction bases: 3. The CDR3 is made up of 15 amino acids. The source is a woman older than 75 with acute or convalescent COVID-19. The chain employs TRBV28 and TRBJ2-2, with 9 positions matching TRBD1. Sample: peripheral blood. The CDR3 DNA follows: TGTGCCAGCAGATGGGGACAGGGGAACACCGGGGAGCTGTTTTTT. Translated: CASRWGQGNTGELFF.